Each of the 22 T cell receptor beta chains below was sequenced from the same sample in a study of radiotherapy plus CTLA-4 blockade in lung cancer. Data came from immunoSEQ multiplex PCR; TCRdb stores just in-frame clones and leaves some out. Among around 71,000 clones, approximately 76% were seen once, and the ten largest hold roughly 15%. Sequenced material: peripheral blood, taken from a patient treated with radiotherapy plus ipilimumab. Receptor source: a human donor with non-small cell lung cancer whose response to radiotherapy plus ipilimumab could not be evaluated. Some clones in this sample may be carry-over from other donors' samples.

Sample share makes this clone medium-sized. The V call is TRBV7-6, the J call TRBJ2-7; D gene uncertain. Trimming left V 5 bases short and J 4 bases short, with 6 bases between. CDR1 SGHVS and CDR2 FNYEAQ come from the germline V gene. This CDR3 is 11 amino acids long. The CDR3 sequence: CASSVGYEQYF. The CDR3 coding sequence is TGTGCCAGCAGCGTCGGGTACGAGCAGTACTTC. Complete variable domain (other parts from reference TRBV7-6 and TRBJ2-7): GAGVSQSPRYKVTKRGQDVALRCDPISGHVSLYWYRQALGQGPEFLTYFNYEAQQDKSGLPNDRFSAERPEGSISTLTIQRTEQRDSAMYRCASSVGYEQYFGPGTRLTVT.

The genes are TRBV9 and TRBJ2-2; 7 bases fit TRBD1. The germline CDR1 and CDR2 sequences are SGDLS and YYNGEE. With 0 bases clipped from V and 5 bases from J, the junction kept 4 bases outside the gene matches. The CDR3 covers 15 residues. The CDR3 spells CASSVAGTETGELFF. Here the CDR3 DNA reads TGTGCCAGCAGCGTAGCCGGGACAGAAACCGGGGAGCTGTTTTTT.

CDR3 region: CASSSPAGAQETQYF. The CDR3 DNA is TGTGCCAGCAGTTCCCCAGCGGGGGCCCAAGAGACCCAGTACTTC. This chain links TRBV27 with TRBJ2-5; 8 positions match TRBD2. After removal of 4 bases from V and 1 base from J, the junction contained 5 bases not matched to a gene. The CDR3 has 15 amino acids. Germline assignment: CDR1 MNHEY and CDR2 SMNVEV (reference sequence).

The V and J genes are TRBV18 and TRBJ2-1, with D tentatively TRBD2 (7 bases). CDR1 and CDR2 from the germline V gene are KGHSH and LQKENI. This CDR3 is 15 amino acids long. V lost 2 bases and J lost 5, with 13 bases in between. Written as DNA, the CDR3 is TGTGCCAGCTCACCATCTGGCGGGGGCCACAATGAGCAGTTCTTC. This sequence encodes CASSPSGGGHNEQFF.

This chain links TRBV6-1 with TRBJ2-3; D not resolved. Germline values: CDR1 MNHNS, CDR2 SASEGT. Trimming stripped 2 bases from V and 3 bases from J, with 6 bases between. The CDR3 covers 13 residues. As DNA, the CDR3 is TGTGCCAGCAGTGAATCTATAACAGATACGCAGTATTTT. This encodes CASSESITDTQYF.

This clone was detected once. The V and J genes are TRBV6-5 and TRBJ1-6; 9 bases are a match to TRBD1. V shed 7 bases, J shed 10 bases, and the junction held 8 bases outside the gene matches. This CDR3 has 14 residues. The germline CDR1 and CDR2 sequences are MNHEY and SVGAGI. For the CDR3, the DNA is TGTGCCAGCAACCCCGGGACAGGGATATCACCCCTCCACTTT. Encoded protein: CASNPGTGISPLHF.

The V gene is TRBV18, the J gene TRBJ2-1; TRBD2 aligns across 9 bases. The CDR3 covers 16 residues. The trim removed 6 bases at V and 4 bases at J, leaving 10 bases unmatched. Per germline, CDR1 KGHSH and CDR2 LQKENI. The CDR3 region is CASSRGSSGAYNEQFF. In DNA, the CDR3 is TGTGCCAGCTCCAGAGGATCTAGCGGGGCGTACAATGAGCAGTTCTTC.

The rearrangement uses TRBV5-1 and TRBJ2-2; TRBD1 matches at 9 bases. The CDR3 has 17 residues. The trim removed 3 bases at V and 4 bases at J, leaving 10 bases unmatched. The germline V gene encodes CDR1 SGHRS and CDR2 YFSETQ. CDR3 residues: CASSSGTGPGVTGELFF. CDR3 DNA sequence: TGCGCCAGCAGCTCCGGGACAGGGCCTGGGGTCACCGGGGAGCTGTTTTTT.

Regarding this clone: The junction departs from germline at one end; a sequencing error may be responsible. The V and J genes are TRBV5-1 and TRBJ1-1; TRBD1 matches at 7 bases. This CDR3 is 13 amino acids long. Germline V gene lookup returns CDR1 SGHRS and CDR2 YFSETQ. As DNA, the CDR3 is TGCGCCAGCAGCTGGGACAGTAACACTGATGCTTTCTTT. The encoded protein is CASSWDSNTDAFF.

The rearrangement links TRBV19 to TRBJ1-2, with TRBD1 matching over 8 bases. The CDR3 contains 14 residues. The germline gives CDR1 LNHDA, CDR2 SQIVND (reference sequence). Trimming took 7 bases from V and 4 from J; bases not matched to a gene: 8. CDR3 nucleotides: TGTGCCAGTATCCTATCAGGGACAGGCTATGGCTACACCTTC. This sequence encodes CASILSGTGYGYTF.

The chain joins TRBV27 to TRBJ2-2; possibly TRBD2 for D (5 bases). Germline CDR1 reads MNHEY; CDR2 reads SMNVEV (reference sequence). V was trimmed by 5 bases and J by 4 bases, leaving 8 bases between them. The CDR3 is 13 residues long. The CDR3, as DNA: TGTGCCAGCAGTGAGGACTTCACCGGGGAGCTGTTTTTT. It codes for CASSEDFTGELFF.

With regard to this clone: This same CDR3 is encoded by further DNA sequences in the sample. This chain connects TRBV7-9 to TRBJ1-5; D is uncertain. CDR1 is SEHNR and CDR2 is FQNEAQ in the germline V gene (reference sequence). The germline V and J ends were trimmed by 4 bases and 4 bases, with 8 bases remaining between them. The CDR3 contains 13 residues. In DNA form, the CDR3 reads TGTGCCAGCAGCTGGACGGGGAATCAGCCCCAGCATTTT. Residues: CASSWTGNQPQHF.

This clone has only a few counts. The rearrangement uses TRBV4-3 and TRBJ1-1; no definite D call. Germline V gene sequence: CDR1 LGHNA, CDR2 YSLEER. Trimming took 6 bases from V and 4 from J, leaving 12 bases between them. CDR3 length: 13 amino acids. The CDR3 DNA reads TGCGCCAGCAGTTCGGTACCGGGCACTGAAGCTTTCTTT. It is translated as CASSSVPGTEAFF.

The DNA for the CDR3 is TGTGCCAGCAATCCGTGGCGGGGGCAAGAGACCCAGTACTTC. This translates into CASNPWRGQETQYF. The rearrangement joins TRBV7-2 to TRBJ2-5; the match to TRBD2 covers 7 bases. The CDR3 contains 14 residues. Per the germline V gene, CDR1 is SGHTA and CDR2 is FQGNSA. Trimming cost V 7 bases and J 2 bases; bases outside gene matches: 7. Looking up the rest from reference TRBV7-2 and TRBJ2-5 gives the full variable domain: GAGVSQSPSNKVTEKGKDVELRCDPISGHTALYWYRQSLGQGLEFLIYFQGNSAPDKSGLPSDRFSAERTGGSVSTLTIQRTQQEDSAVYLCASNPWRGQETQYFGPGTRLLVL.

This sequence joins TRBV7-3 and TRBJ1-1, with TRBD1 matching over 9 bases. The CDR3 has 15 amino acids. J was trimmed by 1 base and V by 5 bases; bases with no gene match: 5. The germline V gene has CDR1 SGHTA and CDR2 FQGTGA. CDR3 in DNA: TGTGCCAGCAGCCTCACGACAGGGGGGAACACTGAAGCTTTCTTT. Its protein product is CASSLTTGGNTEAFF.

The V and J genes are TRBV2 and TRBJ2-5, with a weak D call TRBD1 (6 bases). The CDR3 runs to 16 residues. The germline CDR1 and CDR2 sequences are SNHLY and FYNNEI. Trimming pared 2 bases from V and 2 bases from J, leaving 15 bases between. In DNA form, the CDR3 reads TGTGCCAGCAGTGAATGGATTGACCAGGGGCAAGAGACCCAGTACTTC. As protein: CASSEWIDQGQETQYF.

This clone was observed a handful of times. V and J are TRBV10-3 and TRBJ2-5; D might be TRBD2 (6 bases). Trimming took 10 bases from V and 2 from J, leaving 11 bases between them. The germline V gene encodes CDR1 ENHRY and CDR2 SYGVKD. CDR3 length: 12 residues. CDR3 DNA sequence: TGTGCCACGCAGGGACTTCAAGAGACCCAGTACTTC. Amino acids: CATQGLQETQYF.

The V and J genes are TRBV4-2 and TRBJ2-5, with 10 bases lining up with TRBD2. The CDR3 contains 17 residues. Germline values: CDR1 LGHNA, CDR2 YNFKEQ. With 0 bases clipped from V and 0 bases from J, the junction kept 4 bases outside the gene matches. The CDR3, as DNA: TGTGCCAGCAGCCAAGAAGGTAGCGGGGGGTACCAAGAGACCCAGTACTTC. Translating gives CASSQEGSGGYQETQYF.

There are a few counts of this clone. CDR3 in DNA: TGTGCCAGCAGGAGGACAGGGGGAGACGGCTACACCTTC. Protein sequence: CASRRTGGDGYTF. The gene calls are TRBV2 and TRBJ1-2; 10 nucleotides align to TRBD1. After removal of 6 bases from V and 8 bases from J, the junction contained 6 bases not matched to a gene. The germline V gene has CDR1 SNHLY and CDR2 FYNNEI. This CDR3 is 13 amino acids long.

This chain connects TRBV7-9 to TRBJ2-3; the D gene is possibly TRBD1 (6 bases). Trimming took 5 bases from V and 5 from J, leaving 17 bases between them. Germline CDR1 SEHNR, CDR2 FQNEAQ (reference sequence). The CDR3 is 15 amino acids. CDR3 loop: CASSGRVGAGDTQYF. CDR3 in DNA: TGTGCCAGCAGCGGTCGGGTGGGGGCCGGAGATACGCAGTATTTT. The entire variable domain, with the rest obtained from reference TRBV7-9 and TRBJ2-3, is as follows: DTGVSQNPRHKITKRGQNVTFRCDPISEHNRLYWYRQTLGQGPEFLTYFQNEAQLEKSRLLSDRFSAERPKGSFSTLEIQRTEQGDSAMYLCASSGRVGAGDTQYFGPGTRLTVL.

This chain links TRBV27 with TRBJ2-3; no clear D. The CDR3 is 13 amino acids. Trimming took off 6 bases at V and 3 bases at J, with 10 bases between the two ends. Germline lookup yields CDR1 MNHEY and CDR2 SMNVEV (reference sequence). The CDR3 here is CASSPIATDTQYF. The CDR3 bases are TGTGCCAGCAGCCCAATCGCGACAGATACGCAGTATTTT.

The rearrangement joins TRBV6-1 to TRBJ1-3; D not resolved. V was clipped by 5 bases and J by 8 bases, with 16 bases between them. Germline V CDR1 and CDR2: MNHNS, SASEGT. The CDR3 runs to 14 residues. CDR3 in DNA: TGTGCCAGCAGTTGGGTGGTGGGAGGAGACACCATATATTTT. Its protein product is CASSWVVGGDTIYF.